This T cell receptor (beta chain) was recorded in a study of blood T cell repertoires in COVID-19. About the research overall: Specimens from acute and convalescent COVID-19 originated in the United States, Italy and Spain. Sample material is recorded as cDNA or gDNA derived from T cells, B-cell-depleted T cells, or PBMCs.

Original analysis: Reference gene primer amplification yielded estimated nucleated cell counts. Produced via immunoSEQ multiplex PCR; TCRdb's table is partial and in-frame only. D and trimming come from the DNA, and the V and J calls and clone size come from that table. The sample contains 120,000 to 150,000 clones, 88% of which appear only once. Germline loops: CDR1 GTSNPN, CDR2 SVGIG (reference sequence). Between the trimmed V and J ends, which lost 2 bases and 1 base, there was a span of 6 bases. The CDR3 extends over 12 amino acids. Sequences were obtained from peripheral blood. This chain connects TRBV30 to TRBJ2-7; D is ambiguous. This receptor was taken from a man aged 60 to 69 with active or convalescent COVID-19. In DNA form, the CDR3 reads TGTGCCTGGAGTCTCTTTTCCTACGAGCAGTACTTC. Protein: CAWSLFSYEQYF.